This is a list of T cell receptor beta chains from one sample in a study of early T cells in non-severe SARS-CoV-2 infection. TCRdb re-called the 5' RACE reads through MiXCR, storing one row per CDR3 protein. The sample shows 40,000 to 60,000 distinct CDR3 sequences, more than 5.5% of them seen only once. Sequences were derived from whole blood, sampled at baseline. All receptors derive from an adult who was a healthcare worker with PCR-confirmed SARS-CoV-2 infection or an uninfected control (not recorded which). The CDR3 runs from the conserved cysteine through the conserved F or W. The D gene is left open where the match is weak. The listing skips clone size in some rows; elsewhere it reads once, few, many or a size class.

v_call	clone_size	d_call	j_call	cdr3_aa	cdr3_nt
TRBV6-5	many	NA	TRBJ1-2	CASARIGDYGYTF	TGTGCCAGCGCCAGGATTGGAGACTATGGCTACACCTTC
TRBV3-1	many	NA	TRBJ1-1	CASSPSKGRGWTEAFF	TGTGCCAGCAGCCCGTCGAAGGGCAGGGGATGGACTGAAGCTTTCTTT
TRBV6-2/TRBV6-3	many	NA	TRBJ1-1	CASSPTALNTEAFF	TGTGCCAGCAGCCCCACAGCCCTGAACACTGAAGCTTTCTTT
TRBV6-2/TRBV6-3	few	TRBD2	TRBJ2-7	CASSLGGAVDEQYF	TGTGCCAGCAGCCTCGGGGGGGCCGTCGACGAGCAGTACTTC
TRBV5-1	few	TRBD1	TRBJ2-5	CASSLDLDRGRQETQYF	TGCGCCAGCAGCTTGGACTTAGACAGGGGGCGCCAAGAGACCCAGTACTTC
TRBV12-3/TRBV12-4	few	TRBD1	TRBJ2-3	CASSSRQGTDTQYF	TGTGCCAGCAGTTCCCGACAGGGGACAGATACGCAGTATTTT
TRBV7-9	many	NA	TRBJ1-4	CASSQVEKLFF	TGTGCCAGCAGCCAAGTTGAAAAACTGTTTTTT
TRBV6-5	many	TRBD1	TRBJ1-1	CASSYISGTGGRITEAFF	TGTGCCAGCAGTTACATATCCGGGACAGGGGGCCGAATCACTGAAGCTTTCTTT
TRBV19	few	NA	TRBJ2-1	CASSGGSYNEQFF	TGTGCCAGTAGCGGGGGATCCTACAATGAGCAGTTCTTC
TRBV5-6	many	NA	TRBJ2-1	CASSLVGGLPNEQFF	TGTGCCAGCAGCTTGGTGGGCGGATTACCCAATGAGCAGTTCTTC
TRBV7-9	many	NA	TRBJ2-5	CASSPKDRGLQETQYF	TGTGCCAGCAGCCCTAAAGACAGGGGACTACAAGAGACCCAGTACTTC
TRBV6-1	many	TRBD1	TRBJ1-2	CASSTRTGGAYGYTF	TGTGCCAGCAGTACCCGGACAGGGGGCGCCTATGGCTACACCTTC
TRBV4-3	NA	NA	TRBJ2-3	CASSQDLSSTDTQYF	TGCGCCAGCAGCCAAGATCTATCGAGCACAGATACGCAGTATTTT
TRBV6-6	many	NA	TRBJ2-5	CASSYSWRPRVALQETQYF	TGTGCCAGCAGTTACTCGTGGAGGCCGCGGGTGGCCCTCCAAGAGACCCAGTACTTC
TRBV29-1	NA	TRBD1	TRBJ2-5	CSAGTGGRFRETQYF	TGCAGCGCTGGGACAGGGGGCAGGTTCCGAGAGACCCAGTACTTC
TRBV6-1	many	NA	TRBJ2-3	CASRETDTQYF	TGTGCCAGCAGGGAAACAGATACGCAGTATTTT
TRBV7-2	many	TRBD2	TRBJ2-5	CASSPLRLAGLAF	TGTGCCAGCAGCCCCCTCAGGTTAGCGGGGCTCGCCTTC
TRBV20-1	many	TRBD1	TRBJ2-6	CSARQGAGANVLTF	TGCAGTGCTCGACAGGGGGCCGGGGCCAACGTCCTGACTTTC
TRBV7-8	few	NA	TRBJ2-1	CASRPIKGRDEQFF	TGTGCCAGCAGACCCATAAAGGGGCGGGATGAGCAGTTCTTC
TRBV2	many	NA	TRBJ2-2	CASRRRNTGELFF	TGTGCCAGCAGACGCAGGAACACCGGGGAGCTGTTTTTT
TRBV20-1	NA	TRBD1	TRBJ1-2	CSATDRVGGYTF	TGCAGTGCAACCGACAGGGTAGGCGGCTACACCTTC
TRBV29-1	many	TRBD1	TRBJ1-1	CSVVEPRGRFVTEAFF	TGCAGCGTTGTCGAACCCAGGGGGCGCTTTGTAACTGAAGCTTTCTTT
TRBV3-1	few	TRBD1	TRBJ2-1	CASSLRGQSLYNEQFF	TGTGCCAGCAGCCTCCGGGGACAGAGCCTTTACAATGAGCAGTTCTTC
TRBV11-2	many	NA	TRBJ2-1	CASSSTKGYNEQFF	TGTGCCAGCAGCTCCACCAAGGGCTACAATGAGCAGTTCTTC
TRBV6-5	many	NA	TRBJ1-6	CASGQRNSPLHF	TGTGCCAGCGGACAGAGAAATTCACCCCTCCACTTT
TRBV24-1	NA	TRBD1	TRBJ2-2	CATSDGGLTGAGELFF	TGTGCCACCAGTGACGGAGGCCTGACAGGGGCCGGGGAGCTGTTTTTT
TRBV12-3/TRBV12-4	many	TRBD1	TRBJ2-7	CASSFFMSGGNYEQYF	TGTGCCAGCAGTTTCTTTATGTCAGGGGGCAACTACGAGCAGTACTTC
TRBV6-1	many	NA	TRBJ2-1	CASIGDEQFF	TGTGCCAGCATCGGGGATGAGCAGTTCTTC
TRBV7-9	many	TRBD1	TRBJ2-5	CASSARQGAQETQYF	TGTGCCAGCAGCGCGCGACAGGGGGCGCAAGAGACCCAGTACTTC
TRBV28	many	NA	TRBJ2-2	CASSFGVLGGELFF	TGTGCCAGCAGTTTTGGTGTCCTCGGCGGGGAGCTGTTTTTT
TRBV6-2/TRBV6-3	few	NA	TRBJ2-3	CASREGGAPFDTQYF	TGTGCCAGCAGAGAGGGGGGGGCCCCCTTTGATACGCAGTATTTT
TRBV2	NA	TRBD1	TRBJ1-1	CASSKGQGYTEAFF	TGTGCCAGCAGTAAAGGACAGGGGTACACTGAAGCTTTCTTT
TRBV27	many	NA	TRBJ2-2	CASSDRRRTGELFF	TGTGCCAGCAGTGACAGGAGGCGAACCGGGGAGCTGTTTTTT
TRBV6-5	many	TRBD1	TRBJ1-1	CASSYGRGRNTEAFF	TGTGCCAGCAGTTATGGCAGGGGGCGGAACACTGAAGCTTTCTTT
TRBV30	NA	NA	TRBJ1-1	CAWNDSPNTEAFF	TGTGCCTGGAATGACAGCCCGAACACTGAAGCTTTCTTT
TRBV2	few	NA	TRBJ1-5	CASRLYRSNQPQHF	TGTGCCAGCCGTCTTTATCGTAGCAATCAGCCCCAGCATTTT
TRBV6-1	many	NA	TRBJ2-1	CASSQPRGGAAVQFF	TGTGCCAGCAGCCAACCGAGGGGGGGGGCGGCGGTCCAGTTCTTC
TRBV18	many	TRBD1	TRBJ1-4	CASSPGQREKLFF	TGTGCCAGCTCACCGGGACAGAGGGAAAAACTGTTTTTT
TRBV7-7	few	NA	TRBJ1-4	CASSLEKLFF	TGTGCTAGCAGCTTAGAAAAACTGTTTTTT
TRBV7-6	many	NA	TRBJ1-1	CASSPGSGVGNTEAFF	TGTGCCAGCAGCCCCGGCTCGGGAGTAGGTAACACTGAAGCTTTCTTT
TRBV28	NA	NA	TRBJ1-5	CASSLAGRTSNQPQHF	TGTGCCAGCAGTTTAGCCGGACGGACTAGCAATCAGCCCCAGCATTTT
TRBV5-1	few	NA	TRBJ2-1	CASRDLHNEQFF	TGCGCCAGCAGGGACCTTCACAATGAGCAGTTCTTC
TRBV12-5	few	NA	TRBJ1-1	CASGLRMNTEAFF	TGTGCTAGTGGTTTGCGGATGAACACTGAAGCTTTCTTT
TRBV19	NA	NA	TRBJ1-1	CASSIGRLNTEAFF	TGTGCCAGTAGTATTGGCAGGTTGAACACTGAAGCTTTCTTT
TRBV7-7	few	NA	TRBJ2-5	CASSLGVPGAYQETQYF	TGTGCTAGCAGCTTAGGTGTCCCTGGGGCGTACCAAGAGACCCAGTACTTC
TRBV20-1	few	TRBD1	TRBJ2-7	CSATGTGDSYEQYF	TGCAGTGCTACCGGGACAGGGGACTCCTACGAGCAGTACTTC
TRBV5-1	NA	TRBD1	TRBJ1-4	CASSPTGGGGEKLFF	TGCGCCAGCTCGCCGACAGGGGGAGGTGGTGAAAAACTGTTTTTT
TRBV19	NA	NA	TRBJ1-2	CAASNPGDGYTF	TGTGCCGCATCTAATCCAGGGGATGGCTACACCTTC
TRBV2	many	TRBD1	TRBJ2-1	CASSAEGGPGYNEQFF	TGTGCCAGCAGCGCTGAAGGGGGCCCTGGGTACAATGAGCAGTTCTTC
TRBV12-3/TRBV12-4	many	TRBD1	TRBJ1-5	CASTPQGALANQPQHF	TGTGCCAGCACACCGCAGGGGGCGCTTGCCAATCAGCCCCAGCATTTT
TRBV7-9	NA	TRBD2	TRBJ2-5	CASSSPVGGTETQYF	TGTGCCAGCAGCTCCCCAGTGGGGGGGACGGAGACCCAGTACTTC
TRBV2	NA	NA	TRBJ1-5	CASRGEVNQPQHF	TGTGCCAGCAGGGGGGAGGTCAATCAGCCCCAGCATTTT